This T cell receptor beta chain was recovered during a study of cytomegalovirus exposure and HLA in healthy donors. Study information: The 110 or so validation repertoires used a platform that matched the one used for the approximately 690 first-cohort repertoires, as a later analysis reported.

Clones were sequenced by immunoSEQ multiplex PCR, and TCRdb holds only the in-frame ones, with some missing. This table holds approximately 120,000 clones, 80% to 90% found once. The CDR3 is 13 amino acids. Germline loops: CDR1 MNHNY, CDR2 SVGAGI (reference sequence). Germline trimming cut 6 bases from V and 6 bases from J; bases unmatched to any gene: 6. Study outcomes and limitations: In vitro testing confirmed a few CMV-associated chains as specific for CMV antigens. It was reported that the classifier diagnosed cytomegalovirus status with high specificity and sensitivity in both the original and validation cohorts.

Worth noting for this clone: Its antigen is not known.

The chain combines TRBV6-6 with TRBJ2-3; 7 nucleotides match TRBD2. The clonotype originates from a woman aged 18-30 years in good health and CMV-seronegative. Sequenced sample: PBMCs. Here the CDR3 reads CASSGLGRDTQYF. CDR3 nucleotides: TGTGCCAGCAGCGGACTAGGTCGGGATACGCAGTATTTT.